This T cell receptor (beta chain) was recovered during a study of blood T cell repertoires in COVID-19. Enrolled through a virtual design, the participants were between roughly 18 and 90 years of age and came from 24 US areas. The study counted Cohort 3 donors as recovered given two negative PCRs, clearance, or symptom resolution. The CDR3 sequence is 15 residues long. V was cut by 5 bases and J by 7 bases, with 19 bases left in between. Germline V CDR1 and CDR2: SGHTS, YDEGEE. In the study's own analysis: The authors estimated nucleated cell counts from reference gene primer amplification. Produced via immunoSEQ multiplex PCR; TCRdb's table is partial and in-frame only. V and J calls and clone size are as listed in that table; D and trimming were resolved from the DNA. The data hold about 280,000 clones, with about nine tenths observed a single time.

The source of this sequence is an older woman who had recovered from COVID-19. The chain joins TRBV5-8 to TRBJ1-5; TRBD1 is a possible D gene (5 bases). The sample taken for sequencing was PBMCs or T cells enriched from blood (not recorded which). DNA for the CDR3: TGTGCCAGCAGACTTCCGGGGGAGGTGGGACAGCCCCAGCATTTT. Its protein product is CASRLPGEVGQPQHF.